The 8 T cell receptor beta chains given below trace back to one sample, sequenced in a study of T cell repertoires in cytomegalovirus infection (dated by TCRdb to the late 2010s). Sequencing used an Illumina HiSeq 1500. TCRdb redid the processing of the public reads, applying fastp at Q25 and MiXCR, and retained in-frame beta chains. Rows matching on CDR3 protein sequence are summarized as one entry with the most common DNA and genes. The sample table shows hundreds of thousands of distinct CDR3 sequences, and about a third are seen once. The ten largest clones add up to 2.5% to 3.5% of the sample. The specimen was PBMCs. The receptors were gathered from a human donor in good health (CMV status not recorded). Some clones in this sample may be carry-over from other donors' samples.

The chain recombines TRBV10-3 with TRBJ1-5; maybe TRBD1 (5 bases). The germline V and J ends were trimmed by 4 bases and 1 base, with 11 bases remaining between them. The CDR3 covers 15 residues. The V gene's germline CDR1 is ENHRY and CDR2 SYGVKD. The CDR3 sequence: CAISAGGLSNQPQHF. The CDR3, as DNA: TGTGCCATCAGTGCGGGGGGGTTGAGCAATCAGCCCCAGCATTTT.

In its sample, this clonotype was seen a few times. V gene TRBV12-3 or TRBV12-4 combines with J gene TRBJ2-2; either TRBD1 or TRBD2 may fit D (5 bases each). The V end was cut by 5 bases, the J end by 0 bases, with 10 bases between. This CDR3 contains 15 residues. CDR3 coding DNA: TGTGCCAGCAGTCAAGGGACCACGAACACCGGGGAGCTGTTTTTT. Its translation is CASSQGTTNTGELFF.

The rearrangement links TRBV7-6 to TRBJ2-3; D may be TRBD2 (5 bases). This CDR3 comprises 14 residues. V lost 3 bases and J 6 bases, leaving 13 bases between the germline ends. Germline V gene sequence: CDR1 SGHVS, CDR2 FNYEAQ. CDR3 DNA sequence: TGTGCCAGCAGCTTCCTGAGGGAATTTGATACGCAGTATTTT. Amino acids: CASSFLREFDTQYF.

This clonotype has only a few counts. The CDR3 is CASSLDGEGIYGYTF. Here the CDR3 DNA reads TGTGCCAGCAGCCTCGATGGGGAGGGGATCTATGGCTACACCTTC. The chain recombines TRBV14 with TRBJ1-2, with a tentative D call TRBD1 (5 bases). With 4 bases removed from V and 4 bases from J, the gap between germline ends came to 16 bases. The CDR3 is 15 residues long. Germline lookup yields CDR1 SGHDN and CDR2 FVKESK. The full variable domain, rest sourced from reference TRBV14 and TRBJ1-2, is EAGVTQFPSHSVIEKGQTVTLRCDPISGHDNLYWYRRVMGKEIKFLLHFVKESKQDESGMPNNRFLAERTGGTYSTLKVQPAELEDSGVYFCASSLDGEGIYGYTFGSGTRLTVV.

Only a few counts were recorded for this clonotype. This chain joins TRBV2 and TRBJ2-1; D remains ambiguous. The V end was cut by 8 bases, the J end by 4 bases, with 18 bases between. CDR3 length equals 15 residues. Germline lookup yields CDR1 SNHLY and CDR2 FYNNEI. The CDR3 spells CASEKAAYVYNEQFF. CDR3 bases: TGTGCCAGCGAAAAAGCAGCCTACGTTTACAATGAGCAGTTCTTC.

This clonotype has a handful of counts. V gene TRBV11-2 combines with J gene TRBJ1-6, with a weak D call TRBD1 (5 bases). The V gene's germline CDR1 is SGHAT and CDR2 FQNNGV. This CDR3 is 17 amino acids long. With 1 base removed from V and 6 bases from J, the gap between germline ends came to 16 bases. The DNA for the CDR3 is TGTGCCAGCAGCTTAGGTGTTTACAGAAGGGGTAATTCACCCCTCCACTTT. Its translation: CASSLGVYRRGNSPLHF.

The chain recombines TRBV7-6 with TRBJ2-3; D tentatively reads TRBD1 or TRBD2 (5 bases each). CDR1 is SGHVS, CDR2 FNYEAQ, per germline. This CDR3 has 16 residues. V lost 5 bases, J lost 3 bases, and 18 bases lay in between. CDR3 region: CASSPPGQGVTDTQYF. DNA of the CDR3: TGTGCCAGCAGCCCACCCGGGCAGGGAGTTACAGATACGCAGTATTTT. Supplemented by reference TRBV7-6 and TRBJ2-3, the full variable domain reads GAGVSQSPRYKVTKRGQDVALRCDPISGHVSLYWYRQALGQGPEFLTYFNYEAQQDKSGLPNDRFSAERPEGSISTLTIQRTEQRDSAMYRCASSPPGQGVTDTQYFGPGTRLTVL.

This clonotype has only a few counts. V gene TRBV19 combines with J gene TRBJ2-7; D is undetermined. The CDR3 is made up of 13 amino acids. V was cut by 3 bases and J by 3 bases, with 9 bases left in between. The germline CDR1 and CDR2 sequences are LNHDA and SQIVND (reference sequence). The CDR3: CASSMVVNYEQYF. The CDR3, as DNA: TGTGCCAGTAGTATGGTCGTGAACTACGAGCAGTACTTC.